These 10 T cell receptor beta chains originate from one sample sequenced in a study of shared clonotypes between healthy human individuals. The naive CD8 population came from CD45RO-negative cells selected for CCR7, without terminally differentiated effector memory CD45RA+ cells. The protocol was immunoSEQ multiplex PCR, while the TCRdb copy is restricted to in-frame clones and leaves out a portion. The sample contains roughly 1,800,000 clones, just under 95% of which appear only once. The specimen sequenced was naive CD8+ T cells sorted from blood. The receptors here all came from a man in his late teens or twenties in good health.

About this clone itself: This sample also contains other DNA sequences that code for the same CDR3. The chain combines TRBV4-1 with TRBJ1-4, with D uncertain. Germline loops: CDR1 MGHRA, CDR2 YSYEKL. Trimming pared 0 bases from V and 8 bases from J, leaving 7 bases between. The CDR3 has 13 residues. The CDR3 nucleotides read TGCGCCAGCAGCCAAGATCGGGCGGAAAAACTGTTTTTT. Translated, it gives CASSQDRAEKLFF.

The chain links TRBV27 to TRBJ2-2; the D gene is possibly TRBD2 (5 bases). The CDR3 runs 17 residues. The germline V gene encodes CDR1 MNHEY and CDR2 SMNVEV (reference sequence). V dropped 2 bases and J dropped 2 bases, with 15 bases sitting between them. The DNA for the CDR3 is TGTGCCAGCAGTTTAATATTTGGTCTAGCCAACACCGGGGAGCTGTTTTTT. It yields the protein CASSLIFGLANTGELFF.

The chain joins TRBV27 to TRBJ2-3; no clear D. This CDR3 region has 16 residues. Trimming left V 3 bases short and J 0 bases short, with 13 bases between. CDR1 and CDR2 from the germline V gene are MNHEY and SMNVEV (reference sequence). The CDR3 sequence: CASSFRRPTSTDTQYF. CDR3 nucleotides: TGTGCCAGCAGTTTTCGCAGGCCGACTAGCACAGATACGCAGTATTTT.

The rearrangement uses TRBV27 and TRBJ2-7, with D tentatively TRBD1 (6 bases). The length of the CDR3 is 15 residues. Germline V gene sequence: CDR1 MNHEY, CDR2 SMNVEV (reference sequence). The V gene lost 5 bases and the J gene lost 7 bases, with 21 bases spanning the gap. CDR3: CASSPTAGVLGEQYF. CDR3 bases: TGTGCCAGCAGTCCTACAGCAGGGGTACTAGGAGAGCAGTACTTC.

V and J are TRBV5-4 and TRBJ2-7; weak D call: TRBD1 (5 bases). The CDR3 has 13 residues. CDR1 is SGHNT, CDR2 YYREEE, per germline (reference sequence). The germline V and J ends were trimmed by 5 bases and 5 bases, with 14 bases remaining between them. Written as DNA, the CDR3 is TGTGCCAGCAGTGTGGGGCAGGGTAACGAGCAGTACTTC. Its translation is CASSVGQGNEQYF.

The V and J genes are TRBV14 and TRBJ2-7; 7 positions match TRBD1. This CDR3 is built from 16 residues. From germline, CDR1 is SGHDN and CDR2 FVKESK. V dropped 1 base and J dropped 3; count of bases not matched to a gene: 9. The CDR3 reads CASSQGARGTVYEQYF. DNA of the CDR3: TGTGCCAGCAGCCAAGGCGCGAGGGGGACAGTCTACGAGCAGTACTTC.

The CDR3 protein is CASSTKNHYGYTF. The CDR3 DNA reads TGTGCCAGTAGTACCAAGAATCACTATGGCTACACCTTC. The rearrangement uses TRBV19 and TRBJ1-2; D not certain. V lost 4 bases, J lost 3 bases, and 9 bases lay in between. Looked up from germline, CDR1 is LNHDA and CDR2 is SQIVND (reference sequence). The CDR3 consists of 13 residues.

The CDR3 DNA sequence: TGTGCCTGGAGTGTACTCCGAACACAGGATGAGCAGTACTTC. Amino acid sequence: CAWSVLRTQDEQYF. The rearrangement links TRBV30 to TRBJ2-5, with D possibly being TRBD1 (5 bases). The CDR3 totals 14 residues. Per the germline V gene, CDR1 is GTSNPN and CDR2 is SVGIG (reference sequence). V was pared by 0 bases and J by 11 bases, with 19 bases between.

The genes are TRBV27 and TRBJ2-2; maybe TRBD1 (6 bases). Germline V gives CDR1 MNHEY, CDR2 SMNVEV (reference sequence). The V end was cut by 6 bases, the J end by 2 bases, with 10 bases between. This CDR3 contains 14 residues. The DNA for the CDR3 is TGTGCCAGCAGAGGGGGAGTCAACACCGGGGAGCTGTTTTTT. This sequence encodes CASRGGVNTGELFF.

V is TRBV5-1 and J is TRBJ2-7; 7 bases are shared with TRBD1. The CDR3 contains 14 residues. The ends lost 5 bases at V and 2 bases at J; junction bases unmatched: 7. In germline, CDR1 is SGHRS, CDR2 YFSETQ. CDR3 loop: CASRDPGQTYEQYF. CDR3 nucleotide sequence: TGCGCCAGCAGGGACCCGGGACAGACCTACGAGCAGTACTTC.